This T cell receptor (beta chain) was sequenced during a study of blood T cell repertoires in COVID-19. In the authors' methods: Quantification of nucleated cells was approximated via reference gene primer amplification. Only in-frame clones appear in the TCRdb table, and some are missing; sequencing was by immunoSEQ multiplex PCR. V and J calls and clone size are those listed in that table; D and trimming were worked out from the DNA. The sample holds about 330,000 clones; more than 90% are singletons and the top ten take around 20%. Cohort assignment relied on participant-reported clinical history. Two consecutive negative NP/OP PCR tests, clearance, or resolved symptoms defined Cohort 3 recovery. The ends were cut back, 9 bases at V and 1 base at J, with 12 bases in the middle. The CDR3 is 13 amino acids. CDR1 and CDR2 (germline): MNHEY, SVGAGI.

V is TRBV6-5 and J is TRBJ2-5; perhaps TRBD1 as D (5 bases). The source of this sequence is a woman aged 30 to 39 who had recovered from COVID-19. Sequenced: PBMCs or T cells enriched from blood (not recorded which). The CDR3 DNA follows: TGTGCCAGTTCCCGACAGTCCCAAGAGACCCAGTACTTC. This translates into CASSRQSQETQYF.